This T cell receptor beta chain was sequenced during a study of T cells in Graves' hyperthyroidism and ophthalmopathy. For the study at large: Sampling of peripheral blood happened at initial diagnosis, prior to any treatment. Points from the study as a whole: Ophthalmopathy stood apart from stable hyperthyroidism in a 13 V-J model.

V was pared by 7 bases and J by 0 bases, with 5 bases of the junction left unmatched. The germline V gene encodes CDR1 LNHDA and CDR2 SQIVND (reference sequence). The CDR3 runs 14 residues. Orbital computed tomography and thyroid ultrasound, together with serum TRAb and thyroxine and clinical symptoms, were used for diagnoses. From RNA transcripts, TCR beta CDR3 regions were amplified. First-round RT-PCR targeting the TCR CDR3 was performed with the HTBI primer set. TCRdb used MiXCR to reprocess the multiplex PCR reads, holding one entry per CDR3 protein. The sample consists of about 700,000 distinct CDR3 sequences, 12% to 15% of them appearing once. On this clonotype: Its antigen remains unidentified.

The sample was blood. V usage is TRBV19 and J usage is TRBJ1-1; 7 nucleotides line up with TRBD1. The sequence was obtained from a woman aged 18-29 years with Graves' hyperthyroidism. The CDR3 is CASTSDRMNTEAFF. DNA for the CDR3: TGTGCCAGTACCTCGGACAGGATGAACACTGAAGCTTTCTTT.